This paragraph reports one T cell receptor (beta chain). This clone was detected once. Its specific antigen is unknown. Nothing much larger sits one base from this clone, and base qualities are not available. Collaborating institutions collected whole blood in K2EDTA tubes following their own protocols. For TCRbeta analysis, collaborators shipped samples in one of three forms: frozen whole blood, isolated PBMCs, or DNA extracted from either of those sample types. These data are taken from a study of blood T cell repertoires in COVID-19 (dated by TCRdb to about 2020). Looking at the study overall: Collaborator samples came from the United States, Italy and Spain and covered acute and convalescent phases of COVID-19. The material from the prospective study consisted of cDNA or gDNA derived from T cells, B-cell-depleted T cells, or PBMCs. Subjects who had been exposed to COVID-19, were actively infected with it, or had recovered from it provided the deeply sampled blood TCRbeta repertoires that made up the dataset. The repertoires were released in a freely available public database intended as a resource for research on the immune response to SARS-CoV-2. Samples came from the ongoing ImmuneRACE study (first 160 participants) plus 1,254 subjects from 6 global collaborators. Sample metadata almost always included a de-identified subject ID, COVID-19 status, age in years and sex. Where available, HLA class I and class II types were obtained from metadata supplied by the sample provider rather than from assay-based typing.

Results and caveats for the whole study, not just this receptor: How much clinical and demographic metadata was included differed by source and by participant, and the metadata was provided uncurated.

There are 15 amino acids in the CDR3, from cysteine to phenylalanine inclusive. Just the 45-base CDR3 DNA is kept, in frame starting at base 1. CDR1 MNHNY and CDR2 SVGAGI are derived from the germline V gene (reference sequence). The V and J ends are trimmed by 6 bases and 1 base, leaving 15 bases between them. TCRbeta CDR3 regions were amplified from genomic DNA by means of the immunoSEQ Assay, a bias-controlled multiplex PCR. The paper's data handling went like this. Within the assay, amplification of reference gene primers was used to estimate how many nucleated cells each sample contained. To quantify the absolute abundance of each unique TCRbeta CDR3 rearrangement, sequence reads were collapsed and filtered. Productive Simpson clonality was computed per sample as the square root of Simpson's diversity index over productive rearrangements. TCRdb's version of the immuneACCESS table is confined to in-frame rearrangements and falls short of the full clone set. An unresolved V gene accounts for under half of the shortfall where checked; the remainder is of unknown origin. The V and J calls and clone size come from that table; D and trimming were worked out from the DNA. The sample table holds roughly 40,000 clones, of which about 79% were seen once. The ten largest clonotypes hold 20% to 30% of the sample.

The clonotype comes from a human donor with acute or convalescent COVID-19. The donor label of this sample is uncertain. Recombination connected TRBV6-6 to TRBJ1-1; the D gene cannot be resolved reliably. The specimen sequenced was peripheral blood. The nucleotides read TGTGCCAGCAGCTTTTTACAGCAAAAGAACACTGAAGCTTTCTTT. Translation gives CASSFLQQKNTEAFF.